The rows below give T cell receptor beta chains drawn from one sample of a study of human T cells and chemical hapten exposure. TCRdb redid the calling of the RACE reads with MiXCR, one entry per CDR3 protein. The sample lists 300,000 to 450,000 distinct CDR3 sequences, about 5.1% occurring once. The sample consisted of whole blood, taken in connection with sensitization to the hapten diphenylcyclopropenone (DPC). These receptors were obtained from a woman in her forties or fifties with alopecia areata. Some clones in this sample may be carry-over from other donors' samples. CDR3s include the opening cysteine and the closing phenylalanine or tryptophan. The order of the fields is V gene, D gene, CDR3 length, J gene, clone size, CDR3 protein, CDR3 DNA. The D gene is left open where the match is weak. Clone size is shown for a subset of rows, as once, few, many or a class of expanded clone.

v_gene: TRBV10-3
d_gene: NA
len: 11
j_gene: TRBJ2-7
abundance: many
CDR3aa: CAISEDYEQYF
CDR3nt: TGTGCCATCAGTGAGGATTACGAGCAGTACTTC

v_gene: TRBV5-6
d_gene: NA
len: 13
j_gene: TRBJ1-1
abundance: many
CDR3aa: CASSLIQGTEAFF
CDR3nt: TGTGCCAGCAGCTTGATCCAGGGCACTGAAGCTTTCTTT

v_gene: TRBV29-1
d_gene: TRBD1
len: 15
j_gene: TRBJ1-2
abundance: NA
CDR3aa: CSVARQGRLHYGYTF
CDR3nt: TGCAGCGTTGCAAGACAGGGGCGATTACACTATGGCTACACCTTC

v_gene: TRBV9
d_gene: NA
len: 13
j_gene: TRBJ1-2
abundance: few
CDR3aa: CASSDGPLYGYTF
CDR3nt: TGTGCCAGCAGCGACGGCCCATTATATGGCTACACCTTC

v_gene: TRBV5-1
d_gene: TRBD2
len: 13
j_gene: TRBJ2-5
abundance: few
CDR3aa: CASSRTREETQYF
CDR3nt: TGCGCCAGCAGCAGGACTAGAGAAGAGACCCAGTACTTC

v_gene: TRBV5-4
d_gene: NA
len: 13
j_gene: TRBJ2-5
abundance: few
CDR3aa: CASSPRQKETQYF
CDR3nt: TGTGCCAGCAGCCCCCGACAGAAAGAGACCCAGTACTTC

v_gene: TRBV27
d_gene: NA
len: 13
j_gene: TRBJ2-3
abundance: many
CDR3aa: CASSKAQKDTQYF
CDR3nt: TGTGCCAGCAGTAAGGCCCAAAAAGATACGCAGTATTTT

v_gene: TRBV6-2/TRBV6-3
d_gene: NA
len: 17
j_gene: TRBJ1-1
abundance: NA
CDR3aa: CASRRGGVHRRGTEAFF
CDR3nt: TGTGCCAGCAGAAGGGGTGGGGTCCATCGACGAGGCACTGAAGCTTTCTTT

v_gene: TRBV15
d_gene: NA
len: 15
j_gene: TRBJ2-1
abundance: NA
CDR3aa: CATSRDQNLYNEQFF
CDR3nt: TGTGCCACCAGCAGAGATCAAAATCTATACAATGAGCAGTTCTTC

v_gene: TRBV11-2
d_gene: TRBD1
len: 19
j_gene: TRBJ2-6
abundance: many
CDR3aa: CASSLGVRTGFSGANVLTF
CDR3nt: TGTGCCAGCAGCTTAGGAGTCAGGACAGGGTTCTCTGGGGCCAACGTCCTGACTTTC

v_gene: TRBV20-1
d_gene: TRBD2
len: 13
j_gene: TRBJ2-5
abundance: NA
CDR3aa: CSAPTSGGETQYF
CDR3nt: TGCAGTGCTCCGACTAGCGGAGGGGAGACCCAGTACTTC

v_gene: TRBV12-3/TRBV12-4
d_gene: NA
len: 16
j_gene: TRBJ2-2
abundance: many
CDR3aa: CASSLDNGRNTGELFF
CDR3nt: TGTGCCAGCAGTTTAGATAATGGGAGGAACACCGGGGAGCTGTTTTTT

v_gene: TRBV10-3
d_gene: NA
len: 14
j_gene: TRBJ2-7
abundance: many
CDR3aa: CAISDDSLYYEQYF
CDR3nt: TGTGCCATCAGTGATGACAGCCTATACTACGAGCAGTACTTC

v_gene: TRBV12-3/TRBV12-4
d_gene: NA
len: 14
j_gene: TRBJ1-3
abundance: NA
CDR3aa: CASRKGVDRNTICF
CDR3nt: TGTGCCAGCAGAAAGGGAGTCGATAGAAACACCATATGTTTT

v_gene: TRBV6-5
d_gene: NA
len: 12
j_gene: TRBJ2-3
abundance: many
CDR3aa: CASSYRSDTQYF
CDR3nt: TGTGCCAGCAGTTACCGTTCGGATACGCAGTATTTT

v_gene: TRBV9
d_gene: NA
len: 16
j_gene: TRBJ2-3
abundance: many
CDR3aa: CASSPDSAYSTDTQYF
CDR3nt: TGTGCCAGCAGCCCCGACAGCGCTTATAGCACAGATACGCAGTATTTT

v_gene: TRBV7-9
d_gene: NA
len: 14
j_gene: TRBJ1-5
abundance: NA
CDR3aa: CASSLENSNQPQHF
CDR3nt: TGTGCCAGCAGCTTAGAAAACAGTAATCAGCCCCAGCATTTT

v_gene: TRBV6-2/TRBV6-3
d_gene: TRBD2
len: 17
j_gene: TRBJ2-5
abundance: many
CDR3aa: CASSYFVAGESRETQYF
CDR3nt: TGTGCCAGCAGTTACTTTGTTGCGGGAGAATCGCGAGAGACCCAGTACTTC

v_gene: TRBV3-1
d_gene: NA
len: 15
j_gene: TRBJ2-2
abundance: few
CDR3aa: CASSPNIDSLGELFF
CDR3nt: TGTGCCAGCAGCCCGAATATCGATAGTCTCGGGGAGCTGTTTTTT

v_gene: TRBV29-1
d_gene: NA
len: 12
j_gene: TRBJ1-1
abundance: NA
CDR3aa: CSVLGPRTEAFF
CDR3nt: TGCAGCGTTCTGGGCCCGAGGACTGAAGCTTTCTTT

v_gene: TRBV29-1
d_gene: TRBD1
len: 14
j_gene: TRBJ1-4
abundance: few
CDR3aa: CSVQGQGKGTELFF
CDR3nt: TGCAGCGTCCAAGGACAGGGAAAGGGGACTGAACTGTTTTTT

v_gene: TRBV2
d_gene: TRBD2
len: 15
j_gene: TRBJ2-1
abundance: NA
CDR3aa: CASSDGSSGGNEQFF
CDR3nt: TGTGCCAGCAGTGACGGGTCTAGCGGGGGCAATGAGCAGTTCTTC

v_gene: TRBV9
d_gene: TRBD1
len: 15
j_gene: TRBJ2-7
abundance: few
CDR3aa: CASSGAGQDFYEQYF
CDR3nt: TGTGCCAGCAGCGGTGCGGGACAGGACTTCTACGAGCAGTACTTC

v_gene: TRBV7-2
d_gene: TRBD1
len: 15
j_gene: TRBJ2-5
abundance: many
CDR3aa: CASSYFATGDETQYF
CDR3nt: TGTGCCAGCAGCTACTTCGCGACAGGGGACGAGACCCAGTACTTC

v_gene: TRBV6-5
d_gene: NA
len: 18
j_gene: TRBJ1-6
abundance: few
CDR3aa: CASSLLGPGTLGYSPLHF
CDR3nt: TGTGCCAGCAGTTTGCTCGGCCCCGGGACGTTGGGCTATTCACCCCTCCACTTT

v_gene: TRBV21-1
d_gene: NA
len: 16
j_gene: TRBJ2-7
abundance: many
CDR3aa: CASSKRAPAPYYEQYF
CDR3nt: TGTGCCAGCAGCAAGAGGGCCCCAGCGCCCTACTACGAGCAGTACTTC

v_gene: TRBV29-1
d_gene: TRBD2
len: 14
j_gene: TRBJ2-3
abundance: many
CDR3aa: CSVEGGGGTDTQYF
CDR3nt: TGCAGCGTTGAAGGCGGGGGGGGCACAGATACGCAGTATTTT